This T cell receptor (beta chain) emerged from a study of siplizumab effects on memory and regulatory T cells. Study results and caveats: The study found that siplizumab significantly reduced alloreactive sequences traceable to unstimulated CD4+ memory cells. The diversity of naive T cells seemed greater than that of memory cells, and their alloresponse contribution seemed major.

The CDR3 extends over 13 amino acids. The germline gives CDR1 SGHDT, CDR2 YYEEEE. The V and J ends lost 0 bases and 5 bases respectively, with 6 bases between them. About this clone: Its matching antigen is unknown.

Assay: immunoSEQ multiplex PCR; the TCRdb copy retains only in-frame clones and omits some. This sample yields 85,000 to 130,000 clones, of which 91% are seen a single time; just over 2.5% belongs to the top ten. The sequencing sample was made of CD4+ T cells sorted from blood. This chain connects TRBV5-6 to TRBJ2-1; D gene uncertain. This clonotype originated in a human donor in good health. Some clones in this sample may be carry-over from other donors' samples. CDR3 loop: CASSLGLDNEQFF. CDR3 sequence (DNA): TGTGCCAGCAGCTTGGGACTTGACAATGAGCAGTTCTTC.